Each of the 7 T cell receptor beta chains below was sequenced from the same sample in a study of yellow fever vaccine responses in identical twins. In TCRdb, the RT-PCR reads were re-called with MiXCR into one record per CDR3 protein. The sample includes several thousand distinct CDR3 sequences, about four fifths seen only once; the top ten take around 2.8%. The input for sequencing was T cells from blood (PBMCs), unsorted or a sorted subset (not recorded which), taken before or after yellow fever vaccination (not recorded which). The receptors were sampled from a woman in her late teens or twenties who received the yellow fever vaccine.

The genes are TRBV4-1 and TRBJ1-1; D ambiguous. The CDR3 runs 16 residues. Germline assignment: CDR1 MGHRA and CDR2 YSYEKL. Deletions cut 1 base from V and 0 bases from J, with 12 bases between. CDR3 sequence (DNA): TGCGCCAGCAGCCAAGCCCCACACAGCATGAACACTGAAGCTTTCTTT. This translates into CASSQAPHSMNTEAFF.

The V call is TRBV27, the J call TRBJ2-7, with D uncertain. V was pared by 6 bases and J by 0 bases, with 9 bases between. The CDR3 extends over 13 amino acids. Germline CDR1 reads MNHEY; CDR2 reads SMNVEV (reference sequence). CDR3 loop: CASRRTDSYEQYF. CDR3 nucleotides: TGTGCCAGCAGACGGACGGACTCCTACGAGCAGTACTTC.

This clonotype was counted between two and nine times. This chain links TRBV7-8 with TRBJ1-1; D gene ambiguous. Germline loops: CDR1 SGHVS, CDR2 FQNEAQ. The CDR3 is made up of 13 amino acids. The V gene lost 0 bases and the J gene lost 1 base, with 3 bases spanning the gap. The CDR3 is CASSLAGNTEAFF. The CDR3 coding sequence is TGTGCCAGCAGCTTAGCGGGGAACACTGAAGCTTTCTTT. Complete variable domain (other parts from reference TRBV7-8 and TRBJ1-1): GAGVSQSPRYKVAKRGQDVALRCDPISGHVSLFWYQQALGQGPEFLTYFQNEAQLDKSGLPSDRFFAERPEGSVSTLKIQRTQQEDSAVYLCASSLAGNTEAFFGQGTRLTVV.

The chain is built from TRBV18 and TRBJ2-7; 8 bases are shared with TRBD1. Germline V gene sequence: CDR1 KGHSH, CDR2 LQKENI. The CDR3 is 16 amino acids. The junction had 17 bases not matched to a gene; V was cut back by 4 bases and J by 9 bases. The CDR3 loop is CASSRTGTGPVFGQYF. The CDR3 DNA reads TGTGCCAGCTCACGGACGGGGACAGGCCCCGTCTTTGGGCAGTACTTC.

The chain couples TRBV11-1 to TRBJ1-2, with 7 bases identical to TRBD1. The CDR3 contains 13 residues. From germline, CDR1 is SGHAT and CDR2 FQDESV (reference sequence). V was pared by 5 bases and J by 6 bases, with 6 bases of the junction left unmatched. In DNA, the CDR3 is TGTGCCAGCAGCCAACAGGGGATCGATGGCTACACCTTC. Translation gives CASSQQGIDGYTF.

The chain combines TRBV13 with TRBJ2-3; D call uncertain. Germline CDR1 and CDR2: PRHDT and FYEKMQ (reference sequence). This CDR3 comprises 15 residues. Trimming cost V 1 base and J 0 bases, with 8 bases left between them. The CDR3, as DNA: TGTGCCAGCAGCTTAGAGGGAATTAGCACAGATACGCAGTATTTT. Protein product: CASSLEGISTDTQYF.

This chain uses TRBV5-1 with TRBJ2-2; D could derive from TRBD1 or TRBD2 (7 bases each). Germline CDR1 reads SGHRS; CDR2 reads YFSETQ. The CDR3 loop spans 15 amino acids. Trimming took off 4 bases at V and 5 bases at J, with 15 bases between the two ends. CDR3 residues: CASSARQGGTGELFF. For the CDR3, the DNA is TGCGCCAGCAGCGCCAGACAGGGAGGGACCGGGGAGCTGTTTTTT.